These 2 T cell receptor beta chains originate from one sample sequenced in a study of T cells in women clearing cervical HPV infection. The data were produced by immunoSEQ multiplex PCR, yet TCRdb's version contains in-frame clones alone and is incomplete. The sample totals some 41,000 clones. The sample consisted of blood buffy coat. The receptors stem from a woman between 18 and 70 years old with a cervical HPV16 infection that either progressed to CIN3+ or cleared (not recorded which).

With respect to this clone: The read ends 3 residues before the CDR3 terminus; that terminus is restored from the germline J gene. The V gene is TRBV7-9, the J gene TRBJ1-1, with 8 bases lining up with TRBD1. Trimming took 5 bases from V and 4 from J; bases not matched to a gene: 6. CDR1 is SEHNR, CDR2 FQNEAQ, per germline (reference sequence). The CDR3 totals 14 residues. The part of the CDR3 DNA that was read is TGTGCCAGCAGCCTCACCGGACAGGGCACTGAA. Translation: CASSLTGQGTE. The complete CDR3 reads CASSLTGQGTEAFF. The full variable domain, rest sourced from reference TRBV7-9 and TRBJ1-1, is DTGVSQNPRHKITKRGQNVTFRCDPISEHNRLYWYRQTLGQGPEFLTYFQNEAQLEKSRLLSDRFSAERPKGSFSTLEIQRTEQGDSAMYLCASSLTGQGTEAFFGQGTRLTVV.

A word on this clone: Read sequence stops 3 residues before the CDR3 end, and the germline J gene provides the missing end. The chain is built from TRBV2 and TRBJ2-1; the match to TRBD2 covers 7 bases. CDR3 size: 16 residues. Germline loops: CDR1 SNHLY, CDR2 FYNNEI. V was clipped by 4 bases and J by 4 bases; unmatched bases: 10. CDR3 sequence reads: CASSAYSGHLYNEQFF. The sequenced CDR3 bases are TGTGCCAGCAGTGCCTATAGCGGGCACCTTTACAATGAG.